This T cell receptor beta chain appears in the sequencing data of a study of T cell responses to AZD1222 COVID-19 vaccine. The germline V gene has CDR1 SGHNT and CDR2 YYREEE (reference sequence). This CDR3 is 16 amino acids long. V gave up 2 bases and J gave up 5 bases, with 16 bases separating them. Clones were sequenced by immunoSEQ multiplex PCR, and TCRdb holds only the in-frame ones, with some missing. The sample lists under 200,000 clones, approximately 90% occurring once. The source material was peripheral blood, sampled on day 0 of AZD1222 vaccination. The receptor's source is an adult in good health. The chain recombines TRBV5-4 with TRBJ2-2; either TRBD1 or TRBD2 may supply D (5 bases each). CDR3 loop: CASSFIGTGGTGELFF. The CDR3, as DNA: TGTGCCAGCAGCTTCATTGGGACGGGCGGGACCGGGGAGCTGTTTTTT. The whole variable domain, filled in from reference TRBV5-4 and TRBJ2-2, reads ETGVTQSPTHLIKTRGQQVTLRCSSQSGHNTVSWYQQALGQGPQFIFQYYREEENGRGNFPPRFSGLQFPNYSSELNVNALELDDSALYLCASSFIGTGGTGELFFGEGSRLTVL.